Below are 28 T cell receptor beta chains sequenced from a single sample in a study of blood T cell repertoires in COVID-19. TCRdb's table, derived via immunoSEQ multiplex PCR, lists solely in-frame clones and lacks some. The sample records 100,000 to 150,000 clones, about nine tenths being singletons. Sequenced sample: peripheral blood. These receptors were obtained from a woman aged 70-85 years with acute or convalescent COVID-19.

The rearrangement joins TRBV2 to TRBJ1-6; 9 nucleotides line up with TRBD1. Unmatched junction bases numbered 2, after V lost 4 bases and J lost 7 bases. Per germline, CDR1 SNHLY and CDR2 FYNNEI. This CDR3 contains 14 residues. CDR3 amino acids: CASSGTGENSPLHF. CDR3 bases: TGTGCCAGCAGTGGGACAGGGGAGAATTCACCCCTCCACTTT.

V is TRBV7-3 and J is TRBJ2-3, with TRBD2 identical over 10 bases. Germline V gene sequence: CDR1 SGHTA, CDR2 FQGTGA. The CDR3 is 14 amino acids. V lost 3 bases and J lost 6; bases outside the gene matches: 3. The CDR3 here is CASSFSGGPDTQYF. In DNA form, the CDR3 reads TGTGCCAGCAGCTTTAGCGGGGGGCCCGATACGCAGTATTTT.

The chain carries TRBV2 and TRBJ1-1; D is unclear. The germline V gene encodes CDR1 SNHLY and CDR2 FYNNEI. The germline V and J ends were trimmed by 6 bases and 0 bases, with 11 bases remaining between them. The length of the CDR3 is 14 residues. As DNA, the CDR3 is TGTGCCAGCAGCAACAGTTTTATGAACACTGAAGCTTTCTTT. Residues: CASSNSFMNTEAFF. Using reference TRBV2 and TRBJ1-1 for the parts outside the CDR3, the full variable domain is EPEVTQTPSHQVTQMGQEVILRCVPISNHLYFYWYRQILGQKVEFLVSFYNNEISEKSEIFDDQFSVERPDGSNFTLKIRSTKLEDSAMYFCASSNSFMNTEAFFGQGTRLTVV.

The CDR3 nucleotides are TGCGCCAGCAGCCAGACCAGGGATACGCGCACAGATACGCAGTATTTT. As protein: CASSQTRDTRTDTQYF. This chain connects TRBV4-1 to TRBJ2-3, with a tentative D call TRBD1 (5 bases). This CDR3 contains 16 residues. Trimming pared 3 bases from V and 1 base from J, leaving 14 bases between. The V gene's germline CDR1 is MGHRA and CDR2 YSYEKL.

This rearrangement joins TRBV18 to TRBJ1-1, with 8 nucleotides matching TRBD1. J gave up 6 bases and V 1 base, and 4 bases lay outside the gene matches. CDR1 is KGHSH, CDR2 LQKENI, per germline. CDR3 size: 14 residues. CDR3 sequence: CASSPQQGAPEAFF. The CDR3 bases are TGTGCCAGCTCACCACAGCAGGGGGCGCCTGAAGCTTTCTTT.

This clone appeared a few times. The rearrangement joins TRBV6-1 to TRBJ1-5; D unclear. The CDR3 length is 15 residues. V was clipped by 2 bases and J by 2 bases, with 10 bases between them. Looked up from germline, CDR1 is MNHNS and CDR2 is SASEGT. The CDR3 sequence: CASSEFGQGNQPQHF. The CDR3 bases are TGTGCCAGCAGTGAATTTGGTCAGGGCAATCAGCCCCAGCATTTT.

The rearrangement uses TRBV30 and TRBJ1-2, with D unclear. The CDR3 has 14 residues. Trimming took 0 bases from V and 5 from J, leaving 13 bases between them. Germline assignment: CDR1 GTSNPN and CDR2 SVGIG (reference sequence). CDR3 region: CAWSVRRVGYGYTF. The CDR3, as DNA: TGTGCCTGGAGTGTACGGAGGGTTGGATATGGCTACACCTTC.

The chain links TRBV29-1 to TRBJ2-1; 7 bases line up with TRBD1. Losses at the gene ends were 8 bases for V and 7 bases for J; bases not matched to a gene: 11. The CDR3 is 13 residues long. CDR1 is SQVTM, CDR2 ANQGSEA, per germline. The CDR3 sequence: CSPRDSTTNEQFF. DNA of the CDR3: TGCAGCCCCCGGGACAGCACAACAAATGAGCAGTTCTTC.

The chain links TRBV2 to TRBJ2-7, with 13 nucleotides matching TRBD2. The CDR3 has 17 residues. Germline assignment: CDR1 SNHLY and CDR2 FYNNEI. V lost 1 base to trimming and J lost 0 bases; unmatched junction nucleotides: 3. CDR3 nucleotide sequence: TGTGCCAGCAGTGAAGAGGGACTAGCGGGGTCCTCCTACGAGCAGTACTTC. Protein: CASSEEGLAGSSYEQYF.

The chain combines TRBV7-3 with TRBJ2-1; possibly TRBD2 for D (5 bases). The length of the CDR3 is 13 residues. Germline V gene data show CDR1 as SGHTA and CDR2 as FQGTGA. V lost 5 bases and J lost 5, with 10 bases in between. In nucleotides, the CDR3 is TGTGCCAGCAGCCCCATCGGGAACAATGAGCAGTTCTTC. It is translated as CASSPIGNNEQFF.

The chain employs TRBV28 and TRBJ1-5; 8 bases match TRBD1. CDR1 MDHEN and CDR2 SYDVKM come from the germline V gene. The CDR3 sequence is 14 residues long. Trimming at V came to 6 bases and at J to 8 bases, leaving 9 bases not matched to a gene. Here the CDR3 reads CASRRTRGPEPQHF. As DNA, the CDR3 is TGTGCCAGCAGAAGAACCAGGGGGCCCGAGCCCCAGCATTTT.

The rearrangement joins TRBV6-1 to TRBJ1-5, with a weak D call TRBD1 (5 bases). CDR1 and CDR2 from the germline V gene are MNHNS and SASEGT. V gave up 3 bases and J gave up 3 bases, with 15 bases separating them. This CDR3 is 16 amino acids long. CDR3 in amino acids: CASSESHGAPNQPQHF. CDR3 DNA: TGTGCCAGCAGTGAGTCCCATGGGGCCCCCAATCAGCCCCAGCATTTT.

The chain uses TRBV7-9 and TRBJ2-7; 7 nucleotides agree with TRBD1. Germline trimming cut 6 bases from V and 0 bases from J; bases unmatched to any gene: 2. The germline V gene encodes CDR1 SEHNR and CDR2 FQNEAQ (reference sequence). This CDR3 comprises 13 residues. The CDR3 sequence is CASSRTGSYEQYF. Here the CDR3 DNA reads TGTGCCAGCAGTCGGACAGGCTCCTACGAGCAGTACTTC.

This sequence joins TRBV5-1 and TRBJ2-1; the match to TRBD1 covers 9 bases. The germline CDR1 and CDR2 sequences are SGHRS and YFSETQ. The CDR3 runs to 14 residues. V was pared by 4 bases and J by 8 bases, with 7 bases of the junction left unmatched. This chain's CDR3 is CASSGGQGVDEQFF. The CDR3 DNA follows: TGCGCCAGCAGCGGGGGACAGGGCGTCGATGAGCAGTTCTTC.

The gene calls are TRBV28 and TRBJ2-2; 7 nucleotides align to TRBD2. Germline values: CDR1 MDHEN, CDR2 SYDVKM. Trimming at V came to 3 bases and at J to 7 bases, leaving 20 bases not matched to a gene. This CDR3 is 19 amino acids long. CDR3 in DNA: TGTGCCAGCAGTTTGGTAACGGGATGGGAAGCGGGACGGCACGGGGAGCTGTTTTTT. It specifies CASSLVTGWEAGRHGELFF.

The chain combines TRBV4-1 with TRBJ2-7; 8 bases line up with TRBD2. Per germline, CDR1 MGHRA and CDR2 YSYEKL. The CDR3 runs 19 residues. The junction had 14 bases not matched to a gene; V was cut back by 0 bases and J by 1 base. The CDR3: CASSQDSLGRAPGSYEQYF. The CDR3 nucleotides read TGCGCCAGCAGCCAAGATAGCCTCGGGAGGGCCCCTGGTTCCTACGAGCAGTACTTC.

This sequence joins TRBV19 and TRBJ1-4; 7 positions agree with TRBD1. Per germline, CDR1 LNHDA and CDR2 SQIVND (reference sequence). Trimming at V came to 7 bases and at J to 4 bases, leaving 12 bases not matched to a gene. The CDR3 contains 16 residues. As DNA, the CDR3 is TGTGCCAGTAAATCCACGCCGACAGGGTTTAATGAAAAACTGTTTTTT. Amino acids: CASKSTPTGFNEKLFF.

J is TRBJ2-7 and V is TRBV28, with 7 bases matching TRBD1. The CDR3 has 13 amino acids. CDR1 is MDHEN and CDR2 is SYDVKM in the germline V gene. With V trimmed by 8 bases and J by 3 bases, 7 bases remained unmatched. For the CDR3, the DNA is TGTGCCAGCCGAACAGGGGTTATCTACGAGCAGTACTTC. It is translated as CASRTGVIYEQYF.

The chain combines TRBV3-1 (or the pseudogene TRBV3-2) with TRBJ1-5; possible D gene TRBD1, 6 bases. Germline V CDR1 and CDR2: LGHDT, YNNKEL (reference sequence). Trimming took 1 base from V and 7 from J, leaving 14 bases between them. This CDR3 region has 15 residues. Here the CDR3 DNA reads TGTGCCAGCAGCCAAGTTGGGGGGGCACGGCAGCCCCAGCATTTT. Its protein is CASSQVGGARQPQHF.

Here the CDR3 reads CATSSRNSPLHF. In DNA form, the CDR3 reads TGTGCCACCAGCAGTCGTAATTCACCCCTCCACTTT. This rearrangement joins TRBV15 to TRBJ1-6, with D unclear. The CDR3 runs to 12 residues. The germline V and J ends were trimmed by 3 bases and 6 bases, with 3 bases remaining between them. The V gene's germline CDR1 is LNHNV and CDR2 YYDKDF (reference sequence).

CDR3 nucleotides: TGTGCCAGCAGCGAGCGGTCCGACGGCCTCTATGGCTACACCTTC. This gives the protein CASSERSDGLYGYTF. V and J are TRBV3-1 (or the pseudogene TRBV3-2) and TRBJ1-2; no clear D. The CDR3 loop spans 15 amino acids. Germline-derived CDR1 and CDR2 are LGHDT and YNNKEL (reference sequence). V gave up 5 bases and J gave up 4 bases, with 17 bases separating them.

This sequence joins TRBV6-1 and TRBJ1-5; a weak D match, TRBD1 (5 bases). The length of the CDR3 is 14 residues. Trimming stripped 1 base from V and 6 bases from J, with 10 bases between. The germline CDR1 and CDR2 sequences are MNHNS and SASEGT. The CDR3 DNA sequence: TGTGCCAGCAGTGAAGGATGGGGCCTTCAGCCCCAGCATTTT. Its translation is CASSEGWGLQPQHF.

This clone was seen a handful of times. CDR3 protein: CASSFPLGTGGLYSNQPQHF. In DNA form, the CDR3 reads TGTGCCAGCAGTTTTCCCCTGGGGACAGGGGGCCTATACAGCAATCAGCCCCAGCATTTT. The chain links TRBV28 to TRBJ1-5; 12 bases are a match to TRBD1. The trim removed 3 bases at V and 1 base at J, leaving 13 bases unmatched. The germline V gene encodes CDR1 MDHEN and CDR2 SYDVKM. This CDR3 region has 20 residues.

J is TRBJ2-2 and V is TRBV19; no definite D call. The CDR3 is made up of 13 amino acids. Germline V CDR1 and CDR2: LNHDA, SQIVND (reference sequence). Trimming removed 5 bases from V and 7 bases from J, with 11 bases in between. CDR3 DNA: TGTGCCAGTAGTTCCGGAGTTTTCGGGGAGCTGTTTTTT. Protein product: CASSSGVFGELFF.

The chain employs TRBV6-5 and TRBJ2-7; 7 bases align to TRBD1. After removal of 2 bases from V and 7 bases from J, the junction contained 8 bases not matched to a gene. Per germline, CDR1 MNHEY and CDR2 SVGAGI. There are 14 residues in the CDR3. The CDR3, as DNA: TGTGCCAGCAGTTACAATGTCCCACAGGGGGAGCAGTACTTC. Its protein is CASSYNVPQGEQYF.

The chain uses TRBV20-1 and TRBJ2-5, with D unclear. In germline, CDR1 is DFQATT, CDR2 SNEGSKA (reference sequence). The germline V and J ends were trimmed by 3 bases and 2 bases, with 19 bases remaining between them. The CDR3 runs to 16 residues. CDR3 bases: TGCAGTGCTAGTGGCGCGTCGTTCGCGGAACAAGAGACCCAGTACTTC. This codes for CSASGASFAEQETQYF.

The chain carries TRBV3-1 (or the pseudogene TRBV3-2) and TRBJ2-7, with TRBD2 matching 8 bases. V trimming: 7 bases; J trimming: 2 bases; junction bases outside the gene matches: 7. Germline CDR1 is LGHDT and CDR2 is YNNKEL (reference sequence). CDR3 length: 14 amino acids. The CDR3 loop is CASTLSGGAYEQYF. The CDR3 nucleotides read TGTGCCAGCACCCTGAGCGGGGGCGCCTACGAGCAGTACTTC.

The rearrangement links TRBV19 to TRBJ1-5, with TRBD1 as a possible D gene (6 bases). Germline CDR1 reads LNHDA; CDR2 reads SQIVND (reference sequence). V lost 3 bases to trimming and J lost 6 bases, with 12 bases between them. The CDR3 contains 14 residues. The CDR3 DNA reads TGTGCCAGTAGTATTACGGGGGGCAGTCAGCCCCAGCATTTT. It specifies CASSITGGSQPQHF.